This TCR beta chain derives from a study of T-cell memory formation after mild COVID-19. About the study: TCR clusters were mostly donor specific. General study findings and limits: CD4+ contracting clones were mainly CM and EM; CD8+ ones, EMRA. In second-wave clones peaking day 37, SARS-CoV-2 specificity remained unconfirmed.

The table lists this clonotype with a few counts. What it binds is not known. Each CDR3 protein gets one entry after TCRdb re-called the 5' RACE reads with MiXCR. The sample lists hundreds of thousands of distinct CDR3 sequences; about 22% were seen once. The sequencing sample was made of PBMCs or a T cell subset sorted from them (not recorded which). This clonotype was sampled from an adult woman who had mild COVID-19 (a few samples of this study predate the infection). Cell type and time point are not known.

CDR3 sequence: CASSFEGGLYEQYF. The CDR3 DNA reads as TGTGCCAGCAGCTTCGAGGGTGGCCTCTACGAGCAGTACTTC. The gene calls are TRBV7-9 and TRBJ2-7; possible D gene TRBD2, 5 bases. Per germline, CDR1 SEHNR and CDR2 FQNEAQ (reference sequence). Trimming stripped 3 bases from V and 3 bases from J, with 12 bases between. The CDR3 loop spans 14 amino acids.